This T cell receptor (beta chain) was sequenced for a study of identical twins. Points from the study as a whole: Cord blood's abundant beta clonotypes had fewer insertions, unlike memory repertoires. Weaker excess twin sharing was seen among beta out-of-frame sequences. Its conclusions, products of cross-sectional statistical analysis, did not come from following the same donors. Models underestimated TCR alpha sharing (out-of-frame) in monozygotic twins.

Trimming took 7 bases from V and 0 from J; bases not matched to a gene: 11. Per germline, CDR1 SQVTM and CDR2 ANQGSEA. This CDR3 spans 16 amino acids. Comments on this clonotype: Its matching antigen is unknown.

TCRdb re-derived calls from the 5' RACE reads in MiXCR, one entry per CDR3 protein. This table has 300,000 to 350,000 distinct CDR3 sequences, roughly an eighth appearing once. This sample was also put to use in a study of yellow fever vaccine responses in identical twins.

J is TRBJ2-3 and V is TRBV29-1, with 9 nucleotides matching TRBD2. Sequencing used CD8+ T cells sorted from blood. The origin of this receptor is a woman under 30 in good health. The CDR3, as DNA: TGCAGCGCCCGTGGGAGCGGGAGGACAAGCACAGATACGCAGTATTTT. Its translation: CSARGSGRTSTDTQYF.